This T cell receptor beta chain originates from a study of control samples from healthy donors and cancer patients. The CDR3 sequence is 15 residues long. Germline values: CDR1 SGHDT, CDR2 YYEEEE. Germline trimming cut 8 bases from V and 6 bases from J; bases unmatched to any gene: 12. The table came from immunoSEQ multiplex PCR; TCRdb's copy has only in-frame clones and leaves some out. The table records about 160,000 clones, around 96% of them present only once. The sample comprised blood. This receptor was obtained from a woman in her thirties in good health. The chain has TRBV5-6 and TRBJ2-3, with 10 bases aligning to TRBD2. CDR3 sequence: CASNRGLASDDTQYF. CDR3 bases: TGTGCCAGTAACCGGGGACTAGCGTCGGATGATACGCAGTATTTT. Full variable domain (outside the CDR3, taken from reference TRBV5-6 and TRBJ2-3): DAGVTQSPTHLIKTRGQQVTLRCSPKSGHDTVSWYQQALGQGPQFIFQYYEEEERQRGNFPDRFSGHQFPNYSSELNVNALLLGDSALYLCASNRGLASDDTQYFGPGTRLTVL.